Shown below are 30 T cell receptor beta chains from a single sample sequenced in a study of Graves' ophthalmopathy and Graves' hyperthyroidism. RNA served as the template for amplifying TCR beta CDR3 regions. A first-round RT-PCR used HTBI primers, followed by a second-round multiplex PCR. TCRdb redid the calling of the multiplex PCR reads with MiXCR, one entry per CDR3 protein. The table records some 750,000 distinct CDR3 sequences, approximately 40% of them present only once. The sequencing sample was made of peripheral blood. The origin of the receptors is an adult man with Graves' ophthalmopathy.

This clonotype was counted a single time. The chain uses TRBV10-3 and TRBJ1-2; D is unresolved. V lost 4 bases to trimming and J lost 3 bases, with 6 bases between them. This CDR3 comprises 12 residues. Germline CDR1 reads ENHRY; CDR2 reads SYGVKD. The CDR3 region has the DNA TGTGCCATCAGTGGGAGGGACTATGGCTACACCTTC. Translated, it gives CAISGRDYGYTF.

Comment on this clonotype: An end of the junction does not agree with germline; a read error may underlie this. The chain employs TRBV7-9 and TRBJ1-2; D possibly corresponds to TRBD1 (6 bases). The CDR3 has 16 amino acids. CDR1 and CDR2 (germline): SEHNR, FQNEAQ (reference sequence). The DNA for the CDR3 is TGCGCCAGCAGCCAAGGCGGGACACTTTCTAACTATGGCTACACCTTC. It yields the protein CASSQGGTLSNYGYTF. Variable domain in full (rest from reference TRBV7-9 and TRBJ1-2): DTGVSQNPRHKITKRGQNVTFRCDPISEHNRLYWYRQTLGQGPEFLTYFQNEAQLEKSRLLSDRFSAERPKGSFSTLEIQRTEQGDSAMYLCASSQGGTLSNYGYTFGSGTRLTVV.

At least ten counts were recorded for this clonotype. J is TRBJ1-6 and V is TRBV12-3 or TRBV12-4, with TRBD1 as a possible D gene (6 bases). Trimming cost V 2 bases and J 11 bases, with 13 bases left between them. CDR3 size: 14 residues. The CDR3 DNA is TGTGCCAGCAGTTTACAGGGGTACATTGCACCCCTCCACTTT. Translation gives CASSLQGYIAPLHF.

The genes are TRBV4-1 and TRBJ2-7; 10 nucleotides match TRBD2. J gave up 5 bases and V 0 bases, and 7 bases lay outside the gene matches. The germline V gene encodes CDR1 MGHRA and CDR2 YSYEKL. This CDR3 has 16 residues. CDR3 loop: CASSQDLLAGVHEQYF. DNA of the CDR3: TGCGCCAGCAGCCAAGACTTGCTAGCGGGAGTACACGAGCAGTACTTC.

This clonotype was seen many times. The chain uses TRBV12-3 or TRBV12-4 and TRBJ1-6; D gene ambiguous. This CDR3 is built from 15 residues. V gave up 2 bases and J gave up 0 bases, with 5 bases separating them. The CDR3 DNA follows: TGTGCCAGCAGTTTACGGAGCTCCTATAATTCACCCCTCCACTTT. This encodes CASSLRSSYNSPLHF.

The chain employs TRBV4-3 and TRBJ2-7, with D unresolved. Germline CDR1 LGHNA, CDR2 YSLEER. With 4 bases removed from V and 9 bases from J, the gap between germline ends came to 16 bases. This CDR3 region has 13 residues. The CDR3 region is CASSPNLNSGQYF. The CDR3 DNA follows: TGCGCCAGCAGCCCCAATCTTAACTCGGGGCAGTACTTC.

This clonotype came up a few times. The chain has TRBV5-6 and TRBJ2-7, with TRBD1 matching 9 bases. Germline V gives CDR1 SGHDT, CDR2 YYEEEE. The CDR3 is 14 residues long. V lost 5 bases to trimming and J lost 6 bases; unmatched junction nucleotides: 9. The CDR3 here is CASSLGTGQGEQYF. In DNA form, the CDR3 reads TGTGCCAGCAGTTTAGGGACAGGGCAGGGCGAGCAGTACTTC.

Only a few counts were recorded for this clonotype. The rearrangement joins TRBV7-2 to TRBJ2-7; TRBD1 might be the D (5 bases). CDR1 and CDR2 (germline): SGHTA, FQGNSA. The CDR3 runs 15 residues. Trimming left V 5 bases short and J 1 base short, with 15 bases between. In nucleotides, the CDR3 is TGTGCCAGCAGCGCTAGTGGGGCAAGGTCCTACGAGCAGTACTTC. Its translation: CASSASGARSYEQYF.

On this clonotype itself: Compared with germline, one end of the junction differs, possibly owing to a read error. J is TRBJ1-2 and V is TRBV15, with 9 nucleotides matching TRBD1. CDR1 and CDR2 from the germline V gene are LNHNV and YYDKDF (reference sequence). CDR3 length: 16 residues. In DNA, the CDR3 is TGCGCCACCAGCAGAGGGAGACAGGGGGAATTTGGCGGCTACACCTTC. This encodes CATSRGRQGEFGGYTF.

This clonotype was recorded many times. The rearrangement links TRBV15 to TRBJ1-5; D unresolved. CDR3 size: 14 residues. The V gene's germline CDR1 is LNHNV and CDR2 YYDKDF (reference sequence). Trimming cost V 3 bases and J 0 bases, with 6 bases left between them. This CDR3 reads CATSSTDSNQPQHF. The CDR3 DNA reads TGTGCCACCAGCAGCACAGATAGCAATCAGCCCCAGCATTTT.

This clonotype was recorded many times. CDR3 loop: CASSTWDRDNPEAFF. CDR3 nucleotide sequence: TGTGCCAGCAGCACCTGGGACAGGGACAACCCTGAAGCTTTCTTT. The chain recombines TRBV9 with TRBJ1-1, with TRBD1 identical over 9 bases. The trim removed 4 bases at V and 6 bases at J, leaving 10 bases unmatched. Germline V lookup: CDR1 SGDLS, CDR2 YYNGEE. The CDR3 has 15 amino acids.

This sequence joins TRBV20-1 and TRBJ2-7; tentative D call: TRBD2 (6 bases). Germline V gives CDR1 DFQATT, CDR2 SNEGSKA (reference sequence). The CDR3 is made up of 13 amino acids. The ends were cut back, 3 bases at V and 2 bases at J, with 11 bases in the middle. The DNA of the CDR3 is TGCAGTGCTAGCGGGAGCGAAACCTACGAGCAGTACTTC. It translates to CSASGSETYEQYF.

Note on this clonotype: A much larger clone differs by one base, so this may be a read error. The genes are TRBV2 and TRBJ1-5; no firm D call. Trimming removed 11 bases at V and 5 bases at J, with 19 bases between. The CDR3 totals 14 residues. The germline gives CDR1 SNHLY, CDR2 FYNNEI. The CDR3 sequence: CAGNSGFEDQPQHF. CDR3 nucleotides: TGTGCCGGCAATTCAGGATTTGAGGATCAGCCCCAGCATTTT.

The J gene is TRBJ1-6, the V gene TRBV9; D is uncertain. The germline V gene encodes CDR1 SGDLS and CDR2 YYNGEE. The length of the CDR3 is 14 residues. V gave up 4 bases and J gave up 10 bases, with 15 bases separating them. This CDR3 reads CASSQEVGGSPLHF. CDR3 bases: TGTGCCAGCAGCCAAGAAGTGGGTGGCTCACCCCTCCACTTT.

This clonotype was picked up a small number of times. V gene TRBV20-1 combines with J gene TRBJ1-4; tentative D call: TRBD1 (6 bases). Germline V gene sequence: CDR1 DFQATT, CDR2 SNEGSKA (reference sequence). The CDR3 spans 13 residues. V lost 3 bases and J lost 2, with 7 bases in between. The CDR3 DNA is TGCAGTGCTAGGGACAGCACTAATGAAAAACTGTTTTTT. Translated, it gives CSARDSTNEKLFF.

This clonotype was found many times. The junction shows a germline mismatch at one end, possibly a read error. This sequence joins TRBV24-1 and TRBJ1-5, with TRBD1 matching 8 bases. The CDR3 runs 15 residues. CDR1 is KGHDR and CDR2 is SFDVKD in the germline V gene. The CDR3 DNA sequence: TGTGCCAGCAGTCGGACAGGGAAGGGGGATCAGCCCCAGCATTTT. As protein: CASSRTGKGDQPQHF.

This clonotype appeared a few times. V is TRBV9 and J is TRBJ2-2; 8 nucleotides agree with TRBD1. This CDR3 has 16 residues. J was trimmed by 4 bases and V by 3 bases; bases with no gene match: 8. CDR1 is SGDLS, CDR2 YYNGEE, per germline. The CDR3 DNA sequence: TGTGCCAGCAGCGCGTCCAGGGGGCTTGGCACCGGGGAGCTGTTTTTT. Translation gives CASSASRGLGTGELFF.

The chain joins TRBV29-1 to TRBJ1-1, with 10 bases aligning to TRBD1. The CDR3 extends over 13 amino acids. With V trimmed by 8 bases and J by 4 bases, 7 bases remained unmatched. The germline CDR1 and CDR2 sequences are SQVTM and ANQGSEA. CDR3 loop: CSQFRDRGTEAFF. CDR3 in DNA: TGCAGCCAATTCCGGGACAGGGGCACTGAAGCTTTCTTT.

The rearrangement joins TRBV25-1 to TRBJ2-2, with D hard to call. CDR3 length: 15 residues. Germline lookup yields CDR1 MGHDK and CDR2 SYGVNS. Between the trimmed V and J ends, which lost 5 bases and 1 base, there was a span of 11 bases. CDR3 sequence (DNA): TGTGCCAGCAGTTTACCAGGCCAGAACACCGGGGAGCTGTTTTTT. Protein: CASSLPGQNTGELFF.

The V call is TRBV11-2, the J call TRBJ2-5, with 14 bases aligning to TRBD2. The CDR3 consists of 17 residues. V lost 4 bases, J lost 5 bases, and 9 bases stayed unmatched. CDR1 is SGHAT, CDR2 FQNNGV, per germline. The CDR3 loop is CASSSGLAGARAETQYF. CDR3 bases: TGTGCCAGCAGCTCGGGACTAGCGGGAGCCCGTGCTGAGACCCAGTACTTC.

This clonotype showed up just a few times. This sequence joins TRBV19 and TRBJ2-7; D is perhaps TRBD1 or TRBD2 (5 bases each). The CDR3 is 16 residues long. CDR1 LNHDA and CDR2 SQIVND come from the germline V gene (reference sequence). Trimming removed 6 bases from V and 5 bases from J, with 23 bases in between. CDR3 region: CASRKVGTARPDEQYF. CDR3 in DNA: TGTGCCAGTAGAAAAGTCGGGACGGCCAGACCCGACGAGCAGTACTTC.

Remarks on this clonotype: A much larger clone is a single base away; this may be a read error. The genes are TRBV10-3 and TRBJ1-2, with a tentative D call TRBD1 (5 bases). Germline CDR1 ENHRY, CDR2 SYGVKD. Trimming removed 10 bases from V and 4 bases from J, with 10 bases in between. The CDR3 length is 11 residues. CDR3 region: CATGGFYGYTF. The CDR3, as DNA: TGTGCCACCGGGGGGTTCTATGGCTACACCTTC.

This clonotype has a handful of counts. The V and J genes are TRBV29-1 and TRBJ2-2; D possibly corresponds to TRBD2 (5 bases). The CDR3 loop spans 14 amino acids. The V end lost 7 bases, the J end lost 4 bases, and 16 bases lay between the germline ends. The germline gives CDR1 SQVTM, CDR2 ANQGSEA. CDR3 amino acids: CSGIRGSATGELFF. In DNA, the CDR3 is TGCAGCGGAATCCGGGGTAGCGCCACCGGGGAGCTGTTTTTT.

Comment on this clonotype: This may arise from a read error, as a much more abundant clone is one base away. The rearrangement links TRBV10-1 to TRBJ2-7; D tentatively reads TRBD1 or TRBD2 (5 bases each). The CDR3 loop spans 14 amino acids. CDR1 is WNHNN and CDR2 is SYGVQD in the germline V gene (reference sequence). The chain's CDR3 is CASSAAGSSDEQYF. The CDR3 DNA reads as TGTGCCAGCAGTGCGGCAGGGAGTTCCGACGAGCAGTACTTC.

The CDR3 nucleotides are TGTGCCACCAGGGGGGCAGAGACCCAGTACTTC. Translation gives CATRGAETQYF. The V gene is TRBV10-3, the J gene TRBJ2-5; the D gene is possibly TRBD1 (7 bases). The V end lost 10 bases, the J end lost 4 bases, and 10 bases lay between the germline ends. The CDR3 is made up of 11 amino acids. Germline CDR1 and CDR2: ENHRY and SYGVKD.

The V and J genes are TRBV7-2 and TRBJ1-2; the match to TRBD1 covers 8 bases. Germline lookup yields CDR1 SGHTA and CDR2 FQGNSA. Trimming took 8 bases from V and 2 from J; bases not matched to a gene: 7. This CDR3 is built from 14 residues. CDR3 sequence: CASGPGGSNYGYTF. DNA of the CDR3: TGTGCCAGCGGACCAGGGGGCTCGAACTATGGCTACACCTTC. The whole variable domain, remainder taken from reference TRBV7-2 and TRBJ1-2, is GAGVSQSPSNKVTEKGKDVELRCDPISGHTALYWYRQSLGQGLEFLIYFQGNSAPDKSGLPSDRFSAERTGGSVSTLTIQRTQQEDSAVYLCASGPGGSNYGYTFGSGTRLTVV.

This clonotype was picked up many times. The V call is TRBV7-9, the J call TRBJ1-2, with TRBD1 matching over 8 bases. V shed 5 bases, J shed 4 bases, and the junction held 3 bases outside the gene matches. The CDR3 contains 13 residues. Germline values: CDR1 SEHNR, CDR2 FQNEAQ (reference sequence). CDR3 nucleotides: TGTGCCAGCAGCCTTGGGACAGGCTATGGCTACACCTTC. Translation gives CASSLGTGYGYTF.

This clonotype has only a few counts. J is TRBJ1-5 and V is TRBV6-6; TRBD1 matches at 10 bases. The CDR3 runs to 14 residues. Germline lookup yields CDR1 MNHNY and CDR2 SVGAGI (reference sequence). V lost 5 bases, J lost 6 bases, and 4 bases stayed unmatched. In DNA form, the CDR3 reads TGTGCCAGCAGTATGACAGGGGGCAGTCAGCCCCAGCATTTT. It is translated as CASSMTGGSQPQHF.

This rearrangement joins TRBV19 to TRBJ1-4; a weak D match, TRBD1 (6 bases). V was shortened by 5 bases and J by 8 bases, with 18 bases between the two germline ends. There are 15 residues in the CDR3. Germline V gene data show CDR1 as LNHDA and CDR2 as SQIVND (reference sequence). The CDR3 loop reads CASSPGDFRYEKLFF. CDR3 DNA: TGTGCCAGTAGTCCAGGGGACTTTAGGTACGAAAAACTGTTTTTT.

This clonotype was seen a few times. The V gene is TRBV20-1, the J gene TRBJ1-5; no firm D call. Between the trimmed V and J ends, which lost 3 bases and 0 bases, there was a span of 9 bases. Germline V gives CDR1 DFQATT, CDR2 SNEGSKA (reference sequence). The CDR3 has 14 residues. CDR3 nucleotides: TGCAGTGCTAGGGACTTTAATAGCAATCAGCCCCAGCATTTT. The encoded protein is CSARDFNSNQPQHF.